This T cell receptor beta chain was retrieved from a study of cytomegalovirus exposure and HLA in healthy donors. On this clone: Its target is unknown.

This CDR3 spans 16 amino acids. Looked up from germline, CDR1 is MNHEY and CDR2 is SVGAGI. Trimming stripped 2 bases from V and 2 bases from J, with 15 bases between. Whole-study findings and limits: Later genetic work tied a missense DCLRE1C variant to beta-chain V and J trimming. Compared with the roughly 670-donor mean, an Asian-associated ancestry cluster reportedly had fewer N-insertions, according to a later analysis. The HLA-A and HLA-B alleles of most subjects were reportedly predicted accurately from TCR beta sequences.

Vbeta (60) and Jbeta (13) primers were used in the PCR. TCRdb's copy holds only in-frame clones and misses some; the assay was immunoSEQ multiplex PCR. Among about 120,000 clones, about four fifths were seen once, and the ten largest hold 22%. This clonotype was obtained from a man aged 25 to 40 in good health and CMV-seropositive. The chain couples TRBV6-5 to TRBJ1-2; D is undetermined. The sequencing input was PBMCs. The CDR3 loop reads CASSYDQSGLNYGYTF. In nucleotides, the CDR3 is TGTGCCAGCAGTTACGACCAGAGCGGACTGAACTATGGCTACACCTTC.